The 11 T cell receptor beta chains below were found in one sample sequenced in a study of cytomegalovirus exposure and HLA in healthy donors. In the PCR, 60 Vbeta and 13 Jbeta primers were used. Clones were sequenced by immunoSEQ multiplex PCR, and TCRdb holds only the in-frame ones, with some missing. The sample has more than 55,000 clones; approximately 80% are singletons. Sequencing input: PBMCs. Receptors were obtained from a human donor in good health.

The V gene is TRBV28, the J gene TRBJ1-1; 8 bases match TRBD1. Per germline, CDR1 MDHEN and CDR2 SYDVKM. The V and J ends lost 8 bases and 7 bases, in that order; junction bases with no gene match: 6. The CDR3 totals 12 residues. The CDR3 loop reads CASEGQVSEAFF. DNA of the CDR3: TGTGCCAGCGAGGGACAGGTGAGTGAAGCTTTCTTT.

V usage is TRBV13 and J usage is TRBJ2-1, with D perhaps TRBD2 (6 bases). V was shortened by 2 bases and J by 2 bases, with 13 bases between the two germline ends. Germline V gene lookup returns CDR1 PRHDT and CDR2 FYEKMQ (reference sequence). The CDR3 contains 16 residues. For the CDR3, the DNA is TGTGCCAGCAGCTTACGGGGCGGGGACCCCTACAATGAGCAGTTCTTC. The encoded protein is CASSLRGGDPYNEQFF. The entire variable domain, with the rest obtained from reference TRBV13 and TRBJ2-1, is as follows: AAGVIQSPRHLIKEKRETATLKCYPIPRHDTVYWYQQGPGQDPQFLISFYEKMQSDKGSIPDRFSAQQFSDYHSELNMSSLELGDSALYFCASSLRGGDPYNEQFFGPGTRLTVL.

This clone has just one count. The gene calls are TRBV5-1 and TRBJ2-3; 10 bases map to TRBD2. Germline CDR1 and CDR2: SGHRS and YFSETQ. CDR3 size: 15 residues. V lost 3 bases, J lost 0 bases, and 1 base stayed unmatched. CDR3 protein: CASSSSGGSTDTQYF. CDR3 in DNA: TGCGCCAGCAGCTCTAGCGGGGGAAGCACAGATACGCAGTATTTT.

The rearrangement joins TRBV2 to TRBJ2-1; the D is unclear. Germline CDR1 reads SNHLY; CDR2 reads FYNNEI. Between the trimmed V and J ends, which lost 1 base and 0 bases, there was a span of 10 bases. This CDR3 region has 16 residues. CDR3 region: CASSEGAGRSYNEQFF. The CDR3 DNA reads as TGTGCCAGCAGTGAAGGTGCAGGCCGCTCCTACAATGAGCAGTTCTTC.

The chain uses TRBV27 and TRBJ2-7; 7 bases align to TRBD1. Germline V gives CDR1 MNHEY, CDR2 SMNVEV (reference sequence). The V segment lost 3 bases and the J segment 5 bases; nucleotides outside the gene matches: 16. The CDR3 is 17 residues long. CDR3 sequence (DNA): TGTGCCAGCAGTTTCTACTTTATGACAGGGCAGGTCCACGAGCAGTACTTC. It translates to CASSFYFMTGQVHEQYF.

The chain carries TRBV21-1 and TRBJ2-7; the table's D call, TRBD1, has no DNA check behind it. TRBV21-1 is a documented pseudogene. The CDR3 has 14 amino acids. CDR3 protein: CASSMRQGAYGQYF. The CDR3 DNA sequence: TGTGCCAGCAGCATGAGACAGGGGGCTTACGGGCAGTACTTC.

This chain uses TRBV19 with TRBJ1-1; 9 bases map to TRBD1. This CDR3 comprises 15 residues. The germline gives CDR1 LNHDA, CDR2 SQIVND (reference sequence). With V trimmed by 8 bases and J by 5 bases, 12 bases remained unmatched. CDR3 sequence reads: CASSPPPDRGTEAFF. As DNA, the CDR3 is TGTGCCAGTTCCCCTCCCCCGGACAGGGGAACTGAAGCTTTCTTT.

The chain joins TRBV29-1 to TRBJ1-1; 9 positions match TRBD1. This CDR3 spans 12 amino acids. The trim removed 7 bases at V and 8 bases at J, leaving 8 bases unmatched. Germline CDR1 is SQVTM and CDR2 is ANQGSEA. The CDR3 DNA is TGCAGCGCCGGGACAGGGTCTGGGGAAGCTTTCTTT. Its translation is CSAGTGSGEAFF.

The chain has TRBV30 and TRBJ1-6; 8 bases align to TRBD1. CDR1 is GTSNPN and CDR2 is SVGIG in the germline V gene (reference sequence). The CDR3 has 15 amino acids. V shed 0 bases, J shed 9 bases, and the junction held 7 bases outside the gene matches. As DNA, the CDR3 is TGTGCCTGGAGTGTACTAGGACAGGGTCGTTCACCCCTCCACTTT. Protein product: CAWSVLGQGRSPLHF.

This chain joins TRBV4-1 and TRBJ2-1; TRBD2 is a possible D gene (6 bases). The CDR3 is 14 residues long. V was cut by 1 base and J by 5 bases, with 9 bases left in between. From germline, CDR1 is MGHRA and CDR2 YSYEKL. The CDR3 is CASSQAGTHNEQFF. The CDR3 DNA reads TGCGCCAGCAGCCAAGCCGGGACTCACAATGAGCAGTTCTTC.

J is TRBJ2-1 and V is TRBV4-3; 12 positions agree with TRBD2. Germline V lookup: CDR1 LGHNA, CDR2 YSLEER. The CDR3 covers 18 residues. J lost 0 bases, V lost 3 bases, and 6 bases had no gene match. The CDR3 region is CASSHTSGRLSSYNEQFF. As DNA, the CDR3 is TGCGCCAGCAGCCATACTAGCGGGAGGTTGAGCTCCTACAATGAGCAGTTCTTC.